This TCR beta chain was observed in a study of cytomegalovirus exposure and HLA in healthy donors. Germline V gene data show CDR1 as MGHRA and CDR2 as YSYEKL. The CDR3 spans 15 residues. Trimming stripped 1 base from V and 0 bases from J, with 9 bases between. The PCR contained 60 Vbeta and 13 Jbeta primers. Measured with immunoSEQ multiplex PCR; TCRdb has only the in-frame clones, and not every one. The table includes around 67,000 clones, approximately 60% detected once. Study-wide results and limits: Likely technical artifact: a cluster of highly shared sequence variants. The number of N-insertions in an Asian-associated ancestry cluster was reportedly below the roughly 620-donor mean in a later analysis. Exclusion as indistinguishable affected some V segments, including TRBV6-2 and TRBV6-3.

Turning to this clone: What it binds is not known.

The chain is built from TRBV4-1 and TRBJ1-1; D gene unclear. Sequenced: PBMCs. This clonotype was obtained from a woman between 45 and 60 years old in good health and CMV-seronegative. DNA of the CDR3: TGCGCCAGCAGCCAAGGGCAGGTTATGAACACTGAAGCTTTCTTT. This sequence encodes CASSQGQVMNTEAFF.